Sequencing of this T cell receptor beta chain was carried out in a study of blood T cell repertoires in COVID-19. About the study: Sites across the United States, Italy and Spain contributed samples from acute and convalescent COVID-19. PBMCs, B-cell-depleted T cells, or T cells were the source of the cDNA or gDNA that made up the material.

Per the original methods: Estimates of nucleated cell counts were drawn from the amplification of reference gene primers. Generated by immunoSEQ multiplex PCR, the TCRdb table keeps only in-frame clones and is missing some. V and J calls and clone size are those listed in that table; D and trimming were worked out from the DNA. This sample has hundreds of thousands of clones, with around 82% found just once. This clonotype was obtained from a woman aged 40 to 55 with active or convalescent COVID-19. Sequencing was carried out using peripheral blood.

In DNA form, the CDR3 reads TGTGCCTGGAACCGTGGGGCCGGGTTACAGACCCAGTACTTC. Amino acids: CAWNRGAGLQTQYF. The chain recombines TRBV30 with TRBJ2-5, with D possibly matching TRBD1 (5 bases). Germline V gene data show CDR1 as GTSNPN and CDR2 as SVGIG (reference sequence). The CDR3 has 14 residues. V shed 4 bases and J shed 6 bases, with 18 bases lying between them.